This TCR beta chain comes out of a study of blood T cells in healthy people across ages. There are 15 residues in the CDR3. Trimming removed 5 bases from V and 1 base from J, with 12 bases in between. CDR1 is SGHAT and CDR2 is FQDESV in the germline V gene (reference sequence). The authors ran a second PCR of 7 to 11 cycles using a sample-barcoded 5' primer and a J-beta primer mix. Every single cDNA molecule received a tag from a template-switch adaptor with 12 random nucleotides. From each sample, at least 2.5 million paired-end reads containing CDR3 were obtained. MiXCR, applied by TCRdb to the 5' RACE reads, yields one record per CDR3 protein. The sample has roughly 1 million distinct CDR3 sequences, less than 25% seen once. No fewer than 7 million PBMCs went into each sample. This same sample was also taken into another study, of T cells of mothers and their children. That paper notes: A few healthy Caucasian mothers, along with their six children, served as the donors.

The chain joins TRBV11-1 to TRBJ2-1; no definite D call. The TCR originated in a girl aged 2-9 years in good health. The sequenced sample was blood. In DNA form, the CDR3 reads TGTGCCAGCAGCCCCTCCCAAAATTCCTACAATGAGCAGTTCTTC. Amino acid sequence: CASSPSQNSYNEQFF.